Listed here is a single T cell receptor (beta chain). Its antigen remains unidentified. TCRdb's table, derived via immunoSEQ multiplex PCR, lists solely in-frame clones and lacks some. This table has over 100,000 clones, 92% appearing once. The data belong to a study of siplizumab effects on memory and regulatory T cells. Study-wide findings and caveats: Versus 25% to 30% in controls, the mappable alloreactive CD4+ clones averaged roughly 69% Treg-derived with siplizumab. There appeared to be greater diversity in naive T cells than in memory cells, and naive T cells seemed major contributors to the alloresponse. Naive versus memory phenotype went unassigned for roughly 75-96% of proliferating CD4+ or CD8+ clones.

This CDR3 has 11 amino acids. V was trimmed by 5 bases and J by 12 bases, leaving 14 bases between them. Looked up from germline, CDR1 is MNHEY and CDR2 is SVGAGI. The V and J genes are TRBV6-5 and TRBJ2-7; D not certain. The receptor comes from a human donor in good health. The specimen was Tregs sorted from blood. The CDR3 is CASSDSSPGYF. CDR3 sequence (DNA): TGTGCCAGCAGTGATTCCAGCCCAGGGTACTTC.